Shown below are 29 T cell receptor beta chains from a single sample sequenced in a study of Graves' ophthalmopathy and Graves' hyperthyroidism. Scientists amplified the TCR beta CDR3 regions from RNA transcripts. RT-PCR with HTBI primers came first, then second-round multiplex PCR. TCRdb called the multiplex PCR reads again in MiXCR, with one record for every CDR3 protein. The sample has about 640,000 distinct CDR3 sequences, 35% to 50% seen once. Sequencing input: peripheral blood. Receptor source: an adult man with Graves' ophthalmopathy.

The rearrangement joins TRBV25-1 to TRBJ1-2, with D tentatively TRBD1 (5 bases). The germline gives CDR1 MGHDK, CDR2 SYGVNS. Trimming shortened V by 7 bases and J by 6 bases, and 15 bases separated the two germline ends. The CDR3 length is 13 residues. The CDR3 region is CASKGLPSDGYTF. Here the CDR3 DNA reads TGTGCCAGCAAGGGACTCCCCTCGGATGGCTACACCTTC.

In regard to this clonotype: It may be a read error: a sequence one base away is much more abundant. Here the CDR3 reads CASSIGGTEETQYF. The CDR3 DNA follows: TGTGCCAGTAGTATAGGGGGCACGGAAGAGACCCAGTACTTC. This chain uses TRBV19 with TRBJ2-5; TRBD1 is a possible D gene (5 bases). V lost 1 base, J lost 3 bases, and 9 bases lay in between. Germline CDR1 and CDR2: LNHDA and SQIVND (reference sequence). The CDR3 runs 14 residues.

This clonotype was detected only once. J is TRBJ1-2 and V is TRBV29-1; 7 nucleotides line up with TRBD1. The CDR3 totals 10 residues. Germline V gene data show CDR1 as SQVTM and CDR2 as ANQGSEA. The chain's CDR3 is CSRQGLGYTF. CDR3 DNA sequence: TGCAGTCGACAGGGCCTTGGCTACACCTTC.

This clonotype was seen a handful of times. The rearrangement joins TRBV2 to TRBJ2-7; a possible D gene is TRBD2 (5 bases). The V gene lost 4 bases and the J gene lost 6 bases, with 16 bases spanning the gap. The CDR3 is 14 amino acids. Germline V CDR1 and CDR2: SNHLY, FYNNEI. The CDR3 protein is CASSGGRGLGEQYF. The CDR3 DNA sequence: TGTGCCAGCAGTGGTGGACGAGGGTTAGGCGAGCAGTACTTC.

The V call is TRBV6-1, the J call TRBJ1-1, with 9 bases aligning to TRBD1. This CDR3 has 13 residues. Germline V CDR1 and CDR2: MNHNS, SASEGT. Trimming cost V 8 bases and J 8 bases; bases outside gene matches: 9. DNA of the CDR3: TGTGCCAGCGGCGGGACAGGGCATCACGAAGCTTTCTTT. Its translation is CASGGTGHHEAFF.

The rearrangement joins TRBV10-3 to TRBJ2-7; D may be TRBD1 (6 bases). V lost 7 bases and J 5 bases, leaving 21 bases between the germline ends. Per the germline V gene, CDR1 is ENHRY and CDR2 is SYGVKD. The CDR3 is 15 residues long. CDR3 residues: CAITPDAGAINEQYF. The CDR3, as DNA: TGTGCCATCACCCCGGACGCAGGGGCGATTAACGAGCAGTACTTC.

The chain employs TRBV7-9 and TRBJ1-1; 11 bases agree with TRBD1. V trimming: 1 base; J trimming: 6 bases; junction bases outside the gene matches: 7. This CDR3 has 16 amino acids. Germline CDR1 and CDR2: SEHNR and FQNEAQ (reference sequence). DNA of the CDR3: TGTGCCAGCAGCTTAGACCGGGACAGGGGGTGGGCTGAAGCTTTCTTT. Translation gives CASSLDRDRGWAEAFF.

This clonotype was seen ten or more times. The chain's CDR3 is CASSFQEAGAAGNTIYF. In DNA, the CDR3 is TGTGCCAGCAGCTTCCAGGAGGCAGGGGCAGCTGGAAACACCATATATTTT. V gene TRBV7-2 combines with J gene TRBJ1-3; TRBD1 might be the D (6 bases). The V end lost 3 bases, the J end lost 2 bases, and 17 bases lay between the germline ends. Germline CDR1 is SGHTA and CDR2 is FQGNSA. The CDR3 sequence is 17 residues long.

This clonotype occurred a few times. This chain connects TRBV7-2 to TRBJ1-5; 10 bases line up with TRBD1. The junction had 7 bases not matched to a gene; V was cut back by 8 bases and J by 3 bases. The CDR3 runs to 15 residues. CDR1 SGHTA and CDR2 FQGNSA come from the germline V gene. CDR3 residues: CASSPGTGANQPQHF. In nucleotides, the CDR3 is TGTGCCAGCTCACCAGGGACAGGGGCCAATCAGCCCCAGCATTTT.

This clonotype was seen a few times. This rearrangement joins TRBV7-9 to TRBJ2-7, with D unresolved. The CDR3 runs to 14 residues. CDR1 is SEHNR and CDR2 is FQNEAQ in the germline V gene (reference sequence). The V end lost 5 bases, the J end lost 0 bases, and 11 bases lay between the germline ends. For the CDR3, the DNA is TGTGCCAGCAGCCCTGGATCGATCTCCTACGAGCAGTACTTC. Translation: CASSPGSISYEQYF.

Turning to this clonotype: A much bigger clone sits one base away, suggesting this may be a read error. This CDR3 fails to terminate in the conserved phenylalanine or tryptophan, so it likely reflects a read error. V and J are TRBV20-1 and TRBJ1-1; D not certain. With 5 bases removed from V and 1 base from J, the gap between germline ends came to 11 bases. This CDR3 comprises 13 residues. Germline V gene sequence: CDR1 DFQATT, CDR2 SNEGSKA (reference sequence). CDR3 DNA sequence: TGCAGTGCTTACCAGTGGCAGAACACTGAAGCTTTCCTT. Residues: CSAYQWQNTEAFL.

The chain recombines TRBV7-3 with TRBJ2-5, with 7 bases fitting TRBD1. Germline CDR1 is SGHTA and CDR2 is FQGTGA. The CDR3 is 15 residues long. With 5 bases clipped from V and 10 bases from J, the junction kept 16 bases outside the gene matches. The CDR3 nucleotides are TGTGCCAGCAGCCCTCGACAGGGCCTAACAGGAGGCCAGTACTTC. Translation: CASSPRQGLTGGQYF.

This clonotype has only a few counts. The V call is TRBV7-9, the J call TRBJ2-5; no reliable D call. This CDR3 is built from 10 residues. Deletions cut 5 bases from V and 9 bases from J, with 7 bases between. Germline V gene data show CDR1 as SEHNR and CDR2 as FQNEAQ (reference sequence). The CDR3 region is CASSPRSQYF. CDR3 nucleotide sequence: TGTGCCAGCAGCCCCAGATCCCAGTACTTC.

There are many counts of this clonotype. Written as DNA, the CDR3 is TGTGCCAGCAGCCGGACTAGCGGCCCCTACGAGCAGTACTTC. Translating it yields CASSRTSGPYEQYF. This rearrangement joins TRBV7-2 to TRBJ2-7, with TRBD2 matching 10 bases. Germline assignment: CDR1 SGHTA and CDR2 FQGNSA. The CDR3 sequence is 14 residues long. J lost 2 bases, V lost 5 bases, and 3 bases had no gene match. Variable domain in full (rest from reference TRBV7-2 and TRBJ2-7): GAGVSQSPSNKVTEKGKDVELRCDPISGHTALYWYRQSLGQGLEFLIYFQGNSAPDKSGLPSDRFSAERTGGSVSTLTIQRTQQEDSAVYLCASSRTSGPYEQYFGPGTRLTVT.

This clonotype was recorded once. The chain couples TRBV19 to TRBJ2-3; possibly TRBD2 for D (6 bases). The CDR3 length is 18 residues. Per germline, CDR1 LNHDA and CDR2 SQIVND (reference sequence). V shed 4 bases and J shed 2 bases, with 22 bases lying between them. The CDR3 spells CASSKGGVGSGFTDTQYF. The CDR3 DNA reads as TGTGCCAGTAGTAAGGGCGGAGTTGGTAGCGGATTCACAGATACGCAGTATTTT. Full variable domain (remainder filled in from reference TRBV19 and TRBJ2-3): DGGITQSPKYLFRKEGQNVTLSCEQNLNHDAMYWYRQDPGQGLRLIYYSQIVNDFQKGDIAEGYSVSREKKESFPLTVTSAQKNPTAFYLCASSKGGVGSGFTDTQYFGPGTRLTVL.

This clonotype has at least ten counts. The rearrangement joins TRBV7-8 to TRBJ1-1, with 7 bases aligning to TRBD1. This CDR3 spans 14 amino acids. J lost 2 bases, V lost 6 bases, and 6 bases had no gene match. CDR1 SGHVS and CDR2 FQNEAQ come from the germline V gene. The CDR3 bases are TGTGCCAGCAGACACAGGACAGGAAACACTGAAGCTTTCTTT. Its protein product is CASRHRTGNTEAFF.

The chain links TRBV10-2 to TRBJ2-6, with D perhaps assigned TRBD1 or TRBD2 (5 bases each). The CDR3 covers 17 residues. V lost 0 bases and J 2 bases, leaving 11 bases between the germline ends. The germline V gene has CDR1 WSHSY and CDR2 SAAADI. The CDR3 DNA reads as TGCGCCAGCAGTGAGTCCCGCCGGGGCGCTGGGGCCAACGTCCTGACTTTC. Its protein product is CASSESRRGAGANVLTF.

This chain links TRBV5-4 with TRBJ2-7, with 7 bases matching TRBD2. The V gene's germline CDR1 is SGHNT and CDR2 YYREEE (reference sequence). V lost 2 bases, J lost 5 bases, and 10 bases stayed unmatched. CDR3 length: 15 residues. The CDR3 spells CASSFYTGGFHEQYF. The CDR3 DNA reads TGTGCCAGCAGCTTTTACACGGGAGGATTCCACGAGCAGTACTTC.

This clonotype was recorded only once. This sequence may be a read error, since a much larger clone differs from it by one base. This chain uses TRBV6-2 or TRBV6-3 with TRBJ2-7; D unresolved. Trimming removed 6 bases at V and 3 bases at J, with 9 bases between. CDR3 size: 12 residues. From germline, CDR1 is MNHEY and CDR2 SVGEGT. CDR3 amino acids: CASRPADYEQYF. In DNA form, the CDR3 reads TGTGCCAGCAGACCGGCGGACTACGAGCAGTACTTC.

The rearrangement joins TRBV2 to TRBJ2-6; a possible D gene is TRBD1 (5 bases). Trimming shortened V by 4 bases and J by 9 bases, and 7 bases separated the two germline ends. The CDR3 contains 12 residues. Germline loops: CDR1 SNHLY, CDR2 FYNNEI. Here the CDR3 reads CASSGQFNVLTF. The CDR3 region has the DNA TGTGCCAGCAGTGGACAGTTCAACGTCCTGACTTTC.

This clonotype has at least ten counts. The rearrangement links TRBV14 to TRBJ2-5, with D perhaps matching TRBD1 (6 bases). This CDR3 is built from 14 residues. CDR1 and CDR2 from the germline V gene are SGHDN and FVKESK. Trimming shortened V by 5 bases and J by 1 base, and 11 bases separated the two germline ends. CDR3: CASSNDRRQETQYF. CDR3 nucleotides: TGTGCCAGCAGCAACGACAGGCGCCAAGAGACCCAGTACTTC.

Comment on this clonotype: Since a much larger clone is just one base distant, this may be a read error. The genes are TRBV6-1 and TRBJ1-1; D not resolved. Germline V gene data show CDR1 as MNHNS and CDR2 as SASEGT. The CDR3 has 13 residues. The CDR3 region is CASSEAGRTEVFF. The CDR3 region has the DNA TGTGCCAGCAGTGAAGCTGGAAGGACTGAAGTTTTCTTT.

On this clonotype itself: A much larger clone lies one base from this, so it may be a read error. The chain joins TRBV20-1 to TRBJ2-5; 9 nucleotides line up with TRBD2. In germline, CDR1 is DFQATT, CDR2 SNEGSKA (reference sequence). The CDR3 has 13 residues. The CDR3 protein is CSASLAGTKTQNF. Here the CDR3 DNA reads TGCAGTGCTAGCCTAGCGGGAACTAAGACCCAGAACTTC.

The rearrangement links TRBV25-1 to TRBJ1-5, with D possibly TRBD1 on 5 matching bases. V was trimmed by 8 bases and J by 4 bases, leaving 18 bases between them. CDR3 length: 15 amino acids. Germline assignment: CDR1 MGHDK and CDR2 SYGVNS. The CDR3, as DNA: TGTGCCAGCGGATCCGGAGGGGTTGGGAATCAGCCCCAGCATTTT. It translates to CASGSGGVGNQPQHF.

To note about this clonotype: Since a much larger clone is just one base distant, this may be a read error. The rearrangement links TRBV7-2 to TRBJ2-7; D ambiguous. The germline V gene encodes CDR1 SGHTA and CDR2 FQGNSA. The CDR3 loop spans 14 amino acids. The CDR3 loop is CARSLDGNPYEQYF. The CDR3 nucleotides are TGTGCCAGGAGCTTAGATGGGAATCCCTACGAGCAGTACTTC.

There are a few counts of this clonotype. The chain carries TRBV7-2 and TRBJ1-1; TRBD1 is a possible D gene (6 bases). Between the trimmed V and J ends, which lost 6 bases and 5 bases, there was a span of 13 bases. The V gene's germline CDR1 is SGHTA and CDR2 FQGNSA. The CDR3 loop spans 13 amino acids. The CDR3 nucleotides read TGTGCCAGCAGTACCGGACAGAGTACTGAAGCTTTCTTT. Amino acids: CASSTGQSTEAFF.

The rearrangement uses TRBV11-2 and TRBJ1-1; 8 nucleotides match TRBD1. The CDR3 spans 15 residues. Germline assignment: CDR1 SGHAT and CDR2 FQNNGV. J lost 5 bases, V lost 7 bases, and 12 bases had no gene match. CDR3 DNA: TGTGCCAGCACCTCTGAATCAGGGGGCCGAACTGAAGCTTTCTTT. Translated: CASTSESGGRTEAFF.

Comments on this clonotype: Germline is not matched at one junction end, which may reflect a read error. The rearrangement links TRBV25-1 to TRBJ1-1; TRBD1 aligns across 9 bases. Germline V gene data show CDR1 as MGHDK and CDR2 as SYGVNS. CDR3 length equals 14 residues. This CDR3 reads CASRGTGTGTGFVF. The CDR3 coding sequence is TGTGCCAGCAGGGGAACCGGGACAGGGACAGGTTTTGTCTTT.

The table lists this clonotype with many counts. The rearrangement links TRBV5-6 to TRBJ2-7; D is ambiguous. The germline V gene has CDR1 SGHDT and CDR2 YYEEEE. Trimming cost V 0 bases and J 2 bases, with 9 bases left between them. The CDR3 sequence is 14 residues long. CDR3 nucleotides: TGTGCCAGCAGCTTGGTAACCTCGGCCTACGAGCAGTACTTC. As protein: CASSLVTSAYEQYF.